A single sample gave rise to the 21 T cell receptor beta chains below, sequenced in a study of shared clonotypes between healthy human individuals. Terminally differentiated effector memory CD45RA+ cells were excluded from the naive CD8 cells, which were CD45RO-negative and positively selected for CCR7. This table comes from immunoSEQ multiplex PCR, and its TCRdb copy is limited to in-frame clones, with some not included. The data show some 2,100,000 clones, 85% to 95% seen once. Specimen: naive CD8+ T cells from PBMCs. Receptors were obtained from a man between 18 and 29 years old in good health. Some clones in this sample may be carry-over from other donors' samples.

This clone was found a few times. V usage is TRBV19 and J usage is TRBJ2-1; D unresolved. Trimming took off 3 bases at V and 6 bases at J, with 3 bases between the two ends. Germline V CDR1 and CDR2: LNHDA, SQIVND (reference sequence). This CDR3 has 11 residues. CDR3 protein: CASSITNEQFF. The CDR3 DNA is TGTGCCAGTAGTATTACCAATGAGCAGTTCTTC.

V and J are TRBV19 and TRBJ1-3; tentatively, D is TRBD1 (5 bases). CDR1 and CDR2 (germline): LNHDA, SQIVND (reference sequence). Deletions cut 3 bases from V and 2 bases from J, with 11 bases between. This CDR3 region has 15 residues. The CDR3 region is CASSITSGTGNTIYF. The CDR3, as DNA: TGTGCCAGTAGTATCACTTCAGGGACTGGAAACACCATATATTTT.

A word on this clone: This specimen includes other DNA sequences encoding the same CDR3. This sequence joins TRBV27 and TRBJ1-5; tentative D call: TRBD1 (6 bases). V was cut by 5 bases and J by 0 bases, with 14 bases left in between. Looked up from germline, CDR1 is MNHEY and CDR2 is SMNVEV (reference sequence). This CDR3 comprises 16 residues. DNA of the CDR3: TGTGCCAGCAGTCCGTCGACAGGTGATAGCAATCAGCCCCAGCATTTT. It is translated as CASSPSTGDSNQPQHF.

In the case of this clone: The junction departs from germline at one end; a sequencing error may be responsible. The rearrangement links TRBV15 to TRBJ2-7; 7 positions agree with TRBD2. Per the germline V gene, CDR1 is LNHNV and CDR2 is YYDKDF (reference sequence). The CDR3 runs to 13 residues. CDR3 DNA sequence: TGTGCCACCAGCCCCAGCGAGGGAGGGCCCTCCGGATTC. Amino acid sequence: CATSPSEGGPSGF. The whole variable domain, remainder taken from reference TRBV15 and TRBJ2-7, is DAMVIQNPRYQVTQFGKPVTLSCSQTLNHNVMYWYQQKSSQAPKLLFHYYDKDFNNEADTPDNFQSRRPNTSFCFLDIRSPGLGDTAMYLCATSPSEGGPSGFGPGTRLTVT.

The rearrangement links TRBV27 to TRBJ2-2; 10 nucleotides line up with TRBD1. V was pared by 9 bases and J by 5 bases, with 15 bases of the junction left unmatched. The germline V gene encodes CDR1 MNHEY and CDR2 SMNVEV (reference sequence). The CDR3 consists of 17 residues. The CDR3 sequence is CARDDRGPLHLTGELFF. The CDR3 bases are TGTGCCAGGGATGACAGGGGGCCCCTTCACCTTACCGGGGAGCTGTTTTTT.

The chain is built from TRBV4-3 and TRBJ2-5; no clear D. Trimming took 2 bases from V and 1 from J, leaving 17 bases between them. This CDR3 comprises 17 residues. Germline values: CDR1 LGHNA, CDR2 YSLEER. The CDR3 loop reads CASSQSGSPDLQETQYF. CDR3 DNA sequence: TGCGCCAGCAGCCAAAGTGGATCCCCGGATCTCCAAGAGACCCAGTACTTC.

The V gene is TRBV27, the J gene TRBJ2-3; 10 positions agree with TRBD2. After removal of 2 bases from V and 3 bases from J, the junction contained 8 bases not matched to a gene. Germline-derived CDR1 and CDR2 are MNHEY and SMNVEV (reference sequence). This CDR3 has 17 residues. CDR3 region: CASSLVSVAGGTDTQYF. CDR3 DNA sequence: TGTGCCAGCAGTTTAGTATCGGTAGCGGGGGGAACAGATACGCAGTATTTT.

V gene TRBV28 combines with J gene TRBJ2-2; TRBD2 matches at 13 bases. The CDR3 is 19 residues long. The germline CDR1 and CDR2 sequences are MDHEN and SYDVKM. The trim removed 8 bases at V and 4 bases at J, leaving 16 bases unmatched. The DNA for the CDR3 is TGTGCCAGCTCCTCTGACGGGACTAGCGGGAAATTCACCACCGGGGAGCTGTTTTTT. Translated, it gives CASSSDGTSGKFTTGELFF.

Worth noting for this clone: The germline gene is not matched at one end of the junction; a read error may be the cause. The same CDR3 is also encoded by other DNA sequences in this sample. V usage is TRBV10-3 and J usage is TRBJ2-5, with no clear D. The germline CDR1 and CDR2 sequences are ENHRY and SYGVKD. This CDR3 is 12 amino acids long. The DNA for the CDR3 is TGTGCCATCAGCGAGTCTGCAGAGACCCAGTACTTC. Its protein is CAISESAETQYF.

The rearrangement joins TRBV4-3 to TRBJ1-1; possible D gene TRBD1, 5 bases. Germline V lookup: CDR1 LGHNA, CDR2 YSLEER. The CDR3 has 15 amino acids. Trimming cost V 3 bases and J 4 bases, with 15 bases left between them. The CDR3 DNA is TGCGCCAGCAGCCAGGAGCCGGGACGGATCACTGAAGCTTTCTTT. Translating it yields CASSQEPGRITEAFF.

This rearrangement joins TRBV28 to TRBJ2-5; D uncertain. The CDR3 contains 16 residues. From germline, CDR1 is MDHEN and CDR2 SYDVKM. Trimming stripped 0 bases from V and 7 bases from J, with 18 bases between. The CDR3 DNA reads TGTGCCAGCAGTTTATGGGGCCTCTCCTCCGGCGGGACCCAGTACTTC. Translating it yields CASSLWGLSSGGTQYF. Full variable domain (rest looked up from reference TRBV28 and TRBJ2-5): DVKVTQSSRYLVKRTGEKVFLECVQDMDHENMFWYRQDPGLGLRLIYFSYDVKMKEKGDIPEGYSVSREKKERFSLILESASTNQTSMYLCASSLWGLSSGGTQYFGPGTRLLVL.

This chain links TRBV6-1 with TRBJ2-7; D is uncertain. The CDR3 totals 15 residues. In germline, CDR1 is MNHNS, CDR2 SASEGT. V was cut by 3 bases and J by 4 bases, with 16 bases left in between. The CDR3: CASSEYSDLQYEQYF. CDR3 nucleotide sequence: TGTGCCAGCAGTGAGTACAGCGACCTTCAATACGAGCAGTACTTC.

The chain joins TRBV7-9 to TRBJ2-5; D is possibly TRBD2 (6 bases). This CDR3 region has 15 residues. The V and J ends lost 5 bases and 0 bases respectively, with 13 bases between them. Germline-derived CDR1 and CDR2 are SEHNR and FQNEAQ (reference sequence). The CDR3 sequence: CASSRRGVNQETQYF. The DNA for the CDR3 is TGTGCCAGCAGCCGGCGCGGGGTCAACCAAGAGACCCAGTACTTC.

The chain links TRBV5-1 to TRBJ1-1; TRBD1 might be the D (6 bases). With 4 bases removed from V and 0 bases from J, the gap between germline ends came to 19 bases. The CDR3 consists of 17 residues. Germline values: CDR1 SGHRS, CDR2 YFSETQ. CDR3 sequence reads: CASSPGLHRALNTEAFF. The DNA of the CDR3 is TGCGCCAGCAGCCCCGGCCTACACAGGGCCCTGAACACTGAAGCTTTCTTT.

The chain has TRBV4-1 and TRBJ2-6; 7 nucleotides align to TRBD1. This CDR3 region has 17 residues. J gave up 4 bases and V 0 bases, and 6 bases lay outside the gene matches. The germline V gene has CDR1 MGHRA and CDR2 YSYEKL. The CDR3 sequence is CASSQDSTGTGANVLTF. DNA of the CDR3: TGCGCCAGCAGCCAAGATTCGACAGGGACCGGGGCCAACGTCCTGACTTTC.

This clone was seen once. The CDR3 nucleotides read TGTGCCAGCAGTTTAGAGGGGGGGATCTGGAGCAATCAGCCCCAGCATTTT. Translating it yields CASSLEGGIWSNQPQHF. The chain couples TRBV27 to TRBJ1-5; weak D call: TRBD1 (6 bases). CDR1 is MNHEY, CDR2 SMNVEV, per germline (reference sequence). V lost 2 bases and J 1 base, leaving 15 bases between the germline ends. CDR3 length equals 17 residues.

As concerns this clone: This same CDR3 is encoded by further DNA sequences in the sample. The V gene is TRBV11-2, the J gene TRBJ2-7; D is unclear. V lost 1 base and J 5 bases, leaving 3 bases between the germline ends. The germline gives CDR1 SGHAT, CDR2 FQNNGV. This CDR3 is 11 amino acids long. The CDR3 DNA reads TGTGCCAGCAGCTTAGTAAACGAGCAGTACTTC. It specifies CASSLVNEQYF.

This clone occurred once. The chain joins TRBV2 to TRBJ1-4; a weak D match, TRBD1 (5 bases). Germline CDR1 reads SNHLY; CDR2 reads FYNNEI. V shed 4 bases and J shed 7 bases, with 19 bases lying between them. This CDR3 has 16 residues. The CDR3 coding sequence is TGTGCCAGCAGTGCCTTGGGGCCAGCGGGGAGTGAAAAACTGTTTTTT. Amino acid sequence: CASSALGPAGSEKLFF.

The chain links TRBV27 to TRBJ2-2; the D is unclear. The V end was cut by 5 bases, the J end by 7 bases, with 14 bases between. CDR3 size: 14 residues. The germline V gene encodes CDR1 MNHEY and CDR2 SMNVEV (reference sequence). The CDR3 loop reads CASSPLTNHGELFF. The CDR3 region has the DNA TGTGCCAGCAGTCCCCTGACCAACCACGGGGAGCTGTTTTTT.

This clone was counted once. The V and J genes are TRBV9 and TRBJ1-3, with 8 positions matching TRBD1. After removal of 3 bases from V and 4 bases from J, the junction contained 6 bases not matched to a gene. Germline V gives CDR1 SGDLS, CDR2 YYNGEE. The CDR3 covers 15 residues. The CDR3 sequence is CASSESGGLGNTIYF. The CDR3 DNA follows: TGTGCCAGCAGCGAATCAGGGGGCCTAGGAAACACCATATATTTT.

V and J are TRBV11-3 and TRBJ1-1; D gene unclear. Germline loops: CDR1 SGHNT, CDR2 YENEEA. Trimming shortened V by 5 bases and J by 1 base, and 8 bases separated the two germline ends. The CDR3 sequence is 13 residues long. This chain's CDR3 is CASSPRSNTEAFF. In DNA, the CDR3 is TGTGCCAGCAGCCCTCGGTCGAACACTGAAGCTTTCTTT.